The 4 T cell receptor beta chains listed next were all sequenced from one sample in a study of identical twins. TCRdb called the 5' RACE reads again in MiXCR, with one record for every CDR3 protein. In the table there are hundreds of thousands of distinct CDR3 sequences, roughly a quarter of which are singletons. The same data also went into a second study, on T cells expressing NK-cell markers.

Material for sequencing was CD4+ T cells sorted from blood. Every receptor here comes from a young woman in good health.

V gene TRBV20-1 combines with J gene TRBJ2-1; TRBD1 matches 7 bases. V trimming: 6 bases; J trimming: 4 bases; junction bases outside the gene matches: 12. Per the germline V gene, CDR1 is DFQATT and CDR2 is SNEGSKA (reference sequence). CDR3 length: 15 amino acids. The CDR3 DNA follows: TGCAGTGCCGTTGCAGACCCGGACAGGTACAATGAGCAGTTCTTC. It encodes CSAVADPDRYNEQFF.

This clonotype was seen repeatedly, ten times or more. The rearrangement links TRBV12-3 or TRBV12-4 to TRBJ1-1, with D unclear. The V and J ends lost 3 bases and 6 bases respectively, with 8 bases between them. CDR3 length: 12 residues. Written as DNA, the CDR3 is TGTGCCAGCAGTTTGGAGGAATCTGAAGCTTTCTTT. Encoded protein: CASSLEESEAFF.

V usage is TRBV27 and J usage is TRBJ1-1, with D possibly matching TRBD1 (5 bases). CDR1 MNHEY and CDR2 SMNVEV come from the germline V gene (reference sequence). V dropped 2 bases and J dropped 0 bases, with 13 bases sitting between them. CDR3 length: 16 residues. The CDR3 sequence: CASSLRQQNMNTEAFF. The CDR3 region has the DNA TGTGCCAGCAGTTTACGACAGCAGAATATGAACACTGAAGCTTTCTTT.

This chain links TRBV5-1 with TRBJ1-1, with D possibly being TRBD1 (5 bases). Between the trimmed V and J ends, which lost 7 bases and 1 base, there was a span of 17 bases. CDR1 SGHRS and CDR2 YFSETQ come from the germline V gene. CDR3 length: 15 residues. For the CDR3, the DNA is TGCGCCAGCGCGATAAACCCGGGGCAGAACACTGAAGCTTTCTTT. It translates to CASAINPGQNTEAFF.